This T cell receptor beta chain was obtained from a study of T-cell reconstitution after alpha-beta-depleted transplantation in children. CDR1 and CDR2 (germline): SGHTA, FQGTGA. The length of the CDR3 is 17 residues. V lost 5 bases to trimming and J lost 6 bases; unmatched junction nucleotides: 8. Unique molecular identifiers were built into the TCRbeta library. TCRdb independently ran MiXCR on the PCR reads; one entry per CDR3 protein. The sample yields 400,000 to 500,000 distinct CDR3 sequences, approximately 10% seen once. The sample holds a few counts of this clonotype. This specimen consisted of PBMCs from the stem cell graft donor, obtained from the stem cell graft. This receptor was taken from a human donor who donated a stem cell graft to a child with acute myeloid leukemia. This chain connects TRBV7-3 to TRBJ2-2; 14 positions agree with TRBD2. CDR3 protein: CASSPGLAGVEAGELFF. The CDR3 DNA reads as TGTGCCAGCAGCCCGGGACTAGCGGGAGTTGAGGCCGGGGAGCTGTTTTTT.